The clone carrying this T cell receptor beta chain was counted between two and nine times. In the source study's methods: The assay estimated nucleated cells by amplifying reference gene primers. Generated by immunoSEQ multiplex PCR, the TCRdb table keeps only in-frame clones and is missing some. Clone size and the V and J calls come from that table; the DNA yielded D and trimming. The repertoire holds tens of thousands of clones, roughly four fifths seen once, with more than 8% in the top ten. This record belongs to a study of blood T cell repertoires in COVID-19. Across the study: Sites in the United States, Italy and Spain provided acute and convalescent COVID-19 samples. PBMCs, B-cell-depleted T cells, or T cells were the source of the cDNA or gDNA that made up the material.

Trimming removed 6 bases from V and 1 base from J, with 15 bases in between. The CDR3 is made up of 15 amino acids. CDR1 and CDR2 (germline): MNHEY, SVGEGT. The V and J genes are TRBV6-2 or TRBV6-3 and TRBJ1-2, with D possibly being TRBD1 (6 bases). Sequencing was done on a sample of peripheral blood. The clonotype was recovered from a woman older than 75 with acute or convalescent COVID-19. The CDR3 DNA reads as TGTGCCAGCAGCCGTACAGGGAGTGGTAACTATGGCTACACCTTC. Its protein product is CASSRTGSGNYGYTF.